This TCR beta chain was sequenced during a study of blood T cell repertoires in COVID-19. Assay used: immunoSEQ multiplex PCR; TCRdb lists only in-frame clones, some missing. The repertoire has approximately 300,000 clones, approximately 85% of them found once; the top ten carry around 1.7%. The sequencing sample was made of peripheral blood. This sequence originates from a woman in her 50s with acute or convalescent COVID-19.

The CDR3 DNA reads as TGTGCCAGCAGTCAGACAGGGGTAGAAAACACCATATATTTT. Its translation: CASSQTGVENTIYF. The chain recombines TRBV6-5 with TRBJ1-3, with 8 bases fitting TRBD1. The CDR3 spans 14 residues. With V trimmed by 5 bases and J by 6 bases, 6 bases remained unmatched. Germline CDR1 and CDR2: MNHEY and SVGAGI.